The T cell receptor beta chain described here comes from a study of spatial heterogeneity in lung cancer. General study points: At resection, ubiquitous expanded tumor TCRs appeared in blood more than at follow-up.

Deletions cut 1 base from V and 4 bases from J, with 14 bases between. This CDR3 has 15 residues. Germline assignment: CDR1 LGHNA and CDR2 YNFKEQ. Time point described: sample taken at primary tumor resection. No cells were sorted before sequencing. The whole RNA sequenced was extracted from tumor, nontumor lung or frozen PBMC. Samples were donated by 72 untreated early-stage non-small cell lung cancer patients. This clonotype came up many times. What it recognizes is unknown. As an off-target read in a library built for alpha chains, this beta chain has a frequency of little significance. On each TCR cDNA molecule, a unique molecular identifier was present. From the 5' RACE reads, TCRdb called clonotypes with MiXCR, one entry per CDR3 protein. The data contain around 8,000 distinct CDR3 sequences, about 8.6% of them seen just once; the ten biggest clones take up approximately 46%.

The chain combines TRBV4-2 with TRBJ2-7; D is uncertain. The clonotype originates from a male donor with early-stage non-small cell lung cancer. Sequencing was performed on PBMCs, taken at surgery. The CDR3 loop is CASSQVTGATYEQYF. CDR3 DNA sequence: TGTGCCAGCAGCCAAGTCACGGGCGCGACTTACGAGCAGTACTTC.